The sequence of this T cell receptor (beta chain) was determined in a study of control samples from healthy donors and cancer patients. J was trimmed by 8 bases and V by 2 bases; bases with no gene match: 4. CDR1 and CDR2 (germline): SGDLS, YYNGEE. The CDR3 consists of 15 residues. Generated by immunoSEQ multiplex PCR, the TCRdb table keeps only in-frame clones and is missing some. The sample carries about 18,000 clones, about 85% recorded once. This TCR was recovered from a woman between 65 and 79 years old with lung cancer. Sequencing used PBMCs. The gene calls are TRBV9 and TRBJ2-1; TRBD2 agrees at 13 bases. CDR3 sequence (DNA): TGTGCCAGCAGCGTGGGACTAGCGGGAAATGATGAGCAGTTCTTC. It codes for CASSVGLAGNDEQFF.